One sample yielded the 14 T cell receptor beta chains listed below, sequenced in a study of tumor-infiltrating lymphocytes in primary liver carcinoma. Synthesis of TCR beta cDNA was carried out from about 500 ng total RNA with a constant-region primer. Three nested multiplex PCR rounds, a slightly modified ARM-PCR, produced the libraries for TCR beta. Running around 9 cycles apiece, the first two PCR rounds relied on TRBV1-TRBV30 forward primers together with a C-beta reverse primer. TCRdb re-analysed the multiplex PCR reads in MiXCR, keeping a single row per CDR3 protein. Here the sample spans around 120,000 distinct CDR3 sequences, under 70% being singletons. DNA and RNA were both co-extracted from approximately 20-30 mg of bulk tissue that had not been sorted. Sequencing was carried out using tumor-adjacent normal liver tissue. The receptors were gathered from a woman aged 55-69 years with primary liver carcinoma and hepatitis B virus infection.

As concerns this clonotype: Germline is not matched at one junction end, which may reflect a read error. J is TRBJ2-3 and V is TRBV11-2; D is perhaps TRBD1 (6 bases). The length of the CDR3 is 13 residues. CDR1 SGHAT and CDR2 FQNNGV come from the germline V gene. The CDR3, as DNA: TGTGCCAGCAGCTTTACAGGGTCAGATACGCGGTATTTT. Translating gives CASSFTGSDTRYF.

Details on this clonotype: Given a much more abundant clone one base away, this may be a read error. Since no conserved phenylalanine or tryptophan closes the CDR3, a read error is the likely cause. CDR3 protein: CASSLAGAGENIQYL. CDR3 nucleotides: TGTGCCAGCAGCTTAGCGGGAGCAGGAGAAAACATTCAGTACCTC. The chain employs TRBV7-9 and TRBJ2-4, with a possible D match to TRBD2 (5 bases). Germline V gene lookup returns CDR1 SEHNR and CDR2 FQNEAQ (reference sequence). This CDR3 has 15 amino acids. The germline V and J ends were trimmed by 0 bases and 5 bases, with 11 bases remaining between them.

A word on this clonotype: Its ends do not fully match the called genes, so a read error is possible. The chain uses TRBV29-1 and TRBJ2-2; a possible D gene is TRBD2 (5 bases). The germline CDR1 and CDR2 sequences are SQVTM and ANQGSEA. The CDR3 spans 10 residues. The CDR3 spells CWTYIGELFF. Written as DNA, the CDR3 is TGCTGGACCTACATCGGGGAGCTATTTTTT.

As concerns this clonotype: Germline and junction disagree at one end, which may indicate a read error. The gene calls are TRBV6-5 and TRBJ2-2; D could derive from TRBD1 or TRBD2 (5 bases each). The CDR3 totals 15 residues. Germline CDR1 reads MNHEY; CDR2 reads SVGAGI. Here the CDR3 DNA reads TGCGCCAGCAGCCACGCTGGGGGTGAGACCGGGGAGCTGTTTTTT. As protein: CASSHAGGETGELFF.

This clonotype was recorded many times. In DNA form, the CDR3 reads TGCGCCAGCAGCTTGACCGGGAACCAAGAGACCCAGTACTTC. It specifies CASSLTGNQETQYF. The chain uses TRBV5-1 and TRBJ2-5; TRBD2 is a possible D gene (5 bases). Germline lookup yields CDR1 SGHRS and CDR2 YFSETQ. This CDR3 has 14 amino acids. Trimming stripped 1 base from V and 0 bases from J, with 7 bases between.

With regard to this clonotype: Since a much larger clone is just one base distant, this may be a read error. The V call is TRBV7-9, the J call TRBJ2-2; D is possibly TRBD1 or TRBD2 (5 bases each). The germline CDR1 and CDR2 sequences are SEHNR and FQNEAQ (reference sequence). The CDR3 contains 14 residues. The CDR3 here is CTSSLAQGTGELFF. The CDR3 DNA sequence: TGTACCAGCAGCTTAGCGCAGGGCACCGGGGAGCTGTTTTTT.

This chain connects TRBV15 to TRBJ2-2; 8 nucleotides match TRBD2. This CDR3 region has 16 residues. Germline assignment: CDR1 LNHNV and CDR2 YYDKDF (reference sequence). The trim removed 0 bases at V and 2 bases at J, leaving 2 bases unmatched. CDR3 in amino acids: CATSRELAGNTGELFF. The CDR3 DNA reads TGTGCCACCAGCAGAGAGCTAGCGGGTAACACCGGGGAGCTGTTTTTT. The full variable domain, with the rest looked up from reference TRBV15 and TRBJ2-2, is DAMVIQNPRYQVTQFGKPVTLSCSQTLNHNVMYWYQQKSSQAPKLLFHYYDKDFNNEADTPDNFQSRRPNTSFCFLDIRSPGLGDTAMYLCATSRELAGNTGELFFGEGSRLTVL.

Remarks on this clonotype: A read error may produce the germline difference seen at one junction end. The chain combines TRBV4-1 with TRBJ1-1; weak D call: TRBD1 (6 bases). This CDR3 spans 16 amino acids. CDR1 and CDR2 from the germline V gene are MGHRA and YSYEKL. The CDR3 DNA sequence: TGCGCCAACAGCGCAACCGGACAGCCCGGGAGCACAGAAGCTTTCTTT. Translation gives CANSATGQPGSTEAFF.

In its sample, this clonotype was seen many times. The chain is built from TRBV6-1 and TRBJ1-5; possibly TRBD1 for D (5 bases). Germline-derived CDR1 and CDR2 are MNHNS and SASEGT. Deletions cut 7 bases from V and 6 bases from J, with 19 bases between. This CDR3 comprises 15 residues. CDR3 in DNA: TGTGCCAGCACGGGAGGGGCGGCGGCAAGTCAGCCCCAGCATTTT. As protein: CASTGGAAASQPQHF.

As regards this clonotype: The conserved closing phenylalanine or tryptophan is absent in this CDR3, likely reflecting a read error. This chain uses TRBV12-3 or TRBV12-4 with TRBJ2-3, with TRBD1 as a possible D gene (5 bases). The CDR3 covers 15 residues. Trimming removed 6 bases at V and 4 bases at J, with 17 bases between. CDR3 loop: CASSRTRGEPDTQYL. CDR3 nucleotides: TGTGCCAGCAGCAGGACAAGGGGCGAGCCAGATACGCAGTATTTG.

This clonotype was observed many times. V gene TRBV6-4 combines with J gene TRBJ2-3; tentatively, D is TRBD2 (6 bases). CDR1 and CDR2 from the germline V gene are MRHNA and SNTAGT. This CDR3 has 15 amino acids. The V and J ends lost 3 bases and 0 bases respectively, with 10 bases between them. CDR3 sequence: CASSESSGSTDTQYF. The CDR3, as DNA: TGTGCCAGCAGTGAATCCAGCGGGAGCACAGATACGCAGTATTTT.

The CDR3, as DNA: TGCAGTGCTAGCGCCGCGGGAGTTGGAGATACGCAGTATTTT. Amino acid sequence: CSASAAGVGDTQYF. The chain couples TRBV20-1 to TRBJ2-3; TRBD2 aligns across 7 bases. The CDR3 runs 14 residues. The V and J ends lost 3 bases and 5 bases, in that order; junction bases with no gene match: 8. From germline, CDR1 is DFQATT and CDR2 SNEGSKA (reference sequence).

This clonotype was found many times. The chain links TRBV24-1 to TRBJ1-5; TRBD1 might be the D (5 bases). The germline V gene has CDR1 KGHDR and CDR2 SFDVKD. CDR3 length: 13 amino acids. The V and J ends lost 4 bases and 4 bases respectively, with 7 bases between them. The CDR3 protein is CATSDGGNQPQHF. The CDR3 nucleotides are TGTGCCACCAGTGACGGGGGGAATCAGCCCCAGCATTTT.

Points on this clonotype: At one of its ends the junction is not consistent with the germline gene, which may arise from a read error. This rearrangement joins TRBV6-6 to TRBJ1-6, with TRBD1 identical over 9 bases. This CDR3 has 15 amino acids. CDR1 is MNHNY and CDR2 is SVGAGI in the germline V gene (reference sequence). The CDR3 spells CVSSYTDRGGSPLHF. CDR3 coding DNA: TGTGTCAGCAGTTATACCGACAGGGGGGGCTCACCCCTCCACTTT.